The rows below give T cell receptor beta chains drawn from one sample of a study of blood T cells in healthy people across ages. TCRdb analysed the 5' RACE reads with MiXCR anew, one entry per CDR3 protein. Altogether hundreds of thousands of distinct CDR3 sequences are present, 58% being singletons, with the ten largest covering about 20%. Sequenced: blood. The receptors come from a man in his thirties or forties in good health. Both conserved end residues are trimmed from each CDR3. Fields, in order: clone size, V gene, CDR3 protein. The listing skips clone size in some rows; elsewhere it reads once, few, many or a size class.

abundance: NA; v_gene: TRBV18; CDR3aa: ASSPRAASNAEGETQY
abundance: few; v_gene: TRBV7-9; CDR3aa: ASSSTGGVGANVLT
abundance: NA; v_gene: TRBV4-1; CDR3aa: ASSQGMDQPQH
abundance: NA; v_gene: TRBV12-3/TRBV12-4; CDR3aa: ASSPGGGDRTQY
abundance: NA; v_gene: TRBV29-1; CDR3aa: SVAGGSGGGETQY
abundance: NA; v_gene: TRBV24-1; CDR3aa: ATSDRTGSGYT
abundance: NA; v_gene: TRBV7-7; CDR3aa: ASSPYSPGDYGYT
abundance: NA; v_gene: TRBV28; CDR3aa: ATDPRARTDTQY
abundance: NA; v_gene: TRBV7-2; CDR3aa: ASSLNGMAAGNTIY
abundance: NA; v_gene: TRBV4-2; CDR3aa: ASSKVPQRELYQETQY
abundance: NA; v_gene: TRBV9; CDR3aa: ASSVSAGVEYTQY
abundance: NA; v_gene: TRBV2; CDR3aa: ASSRDRAGEQY
abundance: few; v_gene: TRBV13; CDR3aa: ASSLGSGGTAQY
abundance: once; v_gene: TRBV28; CDR3aa: ASTGGGTIYNEQY
abundance: NA; v_gene: TRBV29-1; CDR3aa: SASLARVGEAQY
abundance: NA; v_gene: TRBV5-4; CDR3aa: ASSLDREETQH
abundance: few; v_gene: TRBV20-1; CDR3aa: SASRLDALYEQY
abundance: NA; v_gene: TRBV5-1; CDR3aa: ASSMDGGNSPLH
abundance: NA; v_gene: TRBV9; CDR3aa: ASSVSPVVPYGQY
abundance: NA; v_gene: TRBV4-3; CDR3aa: ASSQVEIKMGSTDTQY
abundance: NA; v_gene: TRBV7-9; CDR3aa: ASSWRQEAALYNEQF
abundance: NA; v_gene: TRBV11-2; CDR3aa: ASSLADGAQY
abundance: many; v_gene: TRBV20-1; CDR3aa: SARMQGQRAEAF
abundance: many; v_gene: TRBV7-2; CDR3aa: ASSLTIADNEQF
abundance: once; v_gene: TRBV6-5; CDR3aa: ASSSAGGDLRANVLT
abundance: NA; v_gene: TRBV7-2; CDR3aa: ASSLGRGQREQY
abundance: NA; v_gene: TRBV28; CDR3aa: ASSAGPYATDTQY
abundance: few; v_gene: TRBV29-1; CDR3aa: SVRVWAEQY
abundance: NA; v_gene: TRBV27; CDR3aa: ASGGGRWDTQY
abundance: NA; v_gene: TRBV4-2; CDR3aa: ASSQDLGTGGYNEQF
abundance: NA; v_gene: TRBV20-1; CDR3aa: SAREGSTYEQY
abundance: few; v_gene: TRBV20-1; CDR3aa: SASSPPGRQTQY
abundance: NA; v_gene: TRBV9; CDR3aa: ASSRPDHTEAF
abundance: few; v_gene: TRBV28; CDR3aa: ASSSWDTSYEQY
abundance: NA; v_gene: TRBV7-2; CDR3aa: ASRTGTSVYNEQF
abundance: few; v_gene: TRBV13; CDR3aa: ASSSLLGTTNTEAF
abundance: NA; v_gene: TRBV7-3; CDR3aa: ASSLQGAGSPLH
abundance: NA; v_gene: TRBV7-2; CDR3aa: ASSFLAGSTDTQY
abundance: NA; v_gene: TRBV6-1; CDR3aa: ASSETSGGVGTQY